These 17 T cell receptor beta chains came from one sample sequenced in a study of T cell responses to AZD1222 COVID-19 vaccine. Clones were read by immunoSEQ multiplex PCR, and TCRdb kept only the in-frame ones, dropping some. The sample shows 120,000 or so clones, just under 90% of them seen only once. The source material was peripheral blood, sampled on day 0 of AZD1222 vaccination. Receptors originate from an adult in good health.

The V call is TRBV4-1, the J call TRBJ2-7; perhaps TRBD1 as D (6 bases). The CDR3 is 16 residues long. Germline CDR1 MGHRA, CDR2 YSYEKL. V was cut by 4 bases and J by 3 bases, with 19 bases left in between. Here the CDR3 DNA reads TGCGCCAGCAGCCCCTCCCCCACAGGGCTTAGCTACGAGCAGTACTTC. Translating gives CASSPSPTGLSYEQYF.

The chain recombines TRBV6-1 with TRBJ1-6; 8 nucleotides match TRBD1. The germline CDR1 and CDR2 sequences are MNHNS and SASEGT. V trimming: 3 bases; J trimming: 7 bases; junction bases outside the gene matches: 8. The CDR3 covers 16 residues. The CDR3 sequence: CASSDEDRVWNSPLHF. DNA of the CDR3: TGTGCCAGCAGTGACGAGGACAGGGTGTGGAATTCACCCCTCCACTTT.

This clone was found once. This rearrangement joins TRBV27 to TRBJ2-7; 7 bases align to TRBD1. In germline, CDR1 is MNHEY, CDR2 SMNVEV (reference sequence). Trimming cost V 6 bases and J 2 bases; bases outside gene matches: 10. This CDR3 spans 15 amino acids. The CDR3 DNA sequence: TGTGCCAGCAGAACCACAGGGGCTGAAACCTACGAGCAGTACTTC. It is translated as CASRTTGAETYEQYF.

The chain uses TRBV29-1 and TRBJ1-2, with a possible D match to TRBD1 (5 bases). V dropped 7 bases and J dropped 6 bases, with 18 bases sitting between them. The CDR3 is 13 amino acids. Germline CDR1 is SQVTM and CDR2 is ANQGSEA. The CDR3 reads CSAEQGLLNGYTF. The DNA for the CDR3 is TGCAGCGCCGAGCAGGGTTTGCTAAATGGCTACACCTTC.

The rearrangement joins TRBV6-4 to TRBJ2-1, with D hard to call. Germline V lookup: CDR1 MRHNA, CDR2 SNTAGT. The CDR3 contains 15 residues. Trimming stripped 2 bases from V and 0 bases from J, with 8 bases between. In DNA form, the CDR3 reads TGTGCCAGCAGTGACCAGGCAATCTCCTACAATGAGCAGTTCTTC. It is translated as CASSDQAISYNEQFF.

This clone was seen more than once but under ten times. V usage is TRBV7-9 and J usage is TRBJ2-1, with a weak D call TRBD1 (6 bases). Trimming left V 1 base short and J 14 bases short, with 18 bases between. Per the germline V gene, CDR1 is SEHNR and CDR2 is FQNEAQ (reference sequence). The CDR3 length is 14 residues. CDR3 coding DNA: TGTGCCAGCAGCTTAGAGGGGCCGAGACAGGCGGAGTTCTTC. Translation gives CASSLEGPRQAEFF.

In its sample, this clone was seen many times. J is TRBJ1-1 and V is TRBV25-1, with D possibly being TRBD1 (6 bases). CDR1 and CDR2 (germline): MGHDK, SYGVNS. The CDR3 has 15 residues. V lost 2 bases and J 4 bases, leaving 14 bases between the germline ends. CDR3 loop: CASSETAWGRTEAFF. CDR3 in DNA: TGTGCCAGCAGTGAAACCGCATGGGGGCGCACTGAAGCTTTCTTT.

The CDR3: CASSDLALYGYTF. The CDR3, as DNA: TGTGCCAGCAGTGACCTGGCTCTCTATGGCTACACCTTC. The chain joins TRBV7-9 to TRBJ1-2; no reliable D call. CDR1 is SEHNR, CDR2 FQNEAQ, per germline (reference sequence). Trimming took off 6 bases at V and 4 bases at J, with 12 bases between the two ends. CDR3 length: 13 amino acids.

V usage is TRBV19 and J usage is TRBJ1-5; D remains ambiguous. The CDR3 runs to 14 residues. The germline gives CDR1 LNHDA, CDR2 SQIVND (reference sequence). The germline V and J ends were trimmed by 7 bases and 2 bases, with 12 bases remaining between them. The CDR3 reads CASTVSGGNQPQHF. The CDR3 DNA is TGTGCCAGTACCGTCAGCGGGGGCAATCAGCCCCAGCATTTT. The full variable domain, with the rest looked up from reference TRBV19 and TRBJ1-5, is DGGITQSPKYLFRKEGQNVTLSCEQNLNHDAMYWYRQDPGQGLRLIYYSQIVNDFQKGDIAEGYSVSREKKESFPLTVTSAQKNPTAFYLCASTVSGGNQPQHFGDGTRLSIL.

This chain joins TRBV20-1 and TRBJ2-7; the match to TRBD2 covers 9 bases. With V trimmed by 3 bases and J by 3 bases, 6 bases remained unmatched. From germline, CDR1 is DFQATT and CDR2 SNEGSKA (reference sequence). The CDR3 extends over 14 amino acids. CDR3 sequence reads: CSASGRGGDYEQYF. CDR3 coding DNA: TGCAGTGCTAGTGGGCGGGGGGGAGACTACGAGCAGTACTTC.

The chain is built from TRBV30 and TRBJ1-2; D ambiguous. Trimming pared 1 base from V and 5 bases from J, leaving 11 bases between. The CDR3 length is 13 residues. The germline V gene encodes CDR1 GTSNPN and CDR2 SVGIG (reference sequence). In nucleotides, the CDR3 is TGTGCCTGGAGTGGTATAAGGAGGTATGGCTACACCTTC. This codes for CAWSGIRRYGYTF.

This chain connects TRBV18 to TRBJ1-5, with TRBD1 identical over 9 bases. The germline gives CDR1 KGHSH, CDR2 LQKENI. This CDR3 spans 17 amino acids. J lost 5 bases, V lost 0 bases, and 8 bases had no gene match. This chain's CDR3 is CASSPPRGQGGHQPQHF. CDR3 sequence (DNA): TGTGCCAGCTCACCACCGAGGGGACAGGGAGGGCATCAGCCCCAGCATTTT.

This clone was observed once. The chain has TRBV12-3 or TRBV12-4 and TRBJ1-1; TRBD1 agrees at 7 bases. The CDR3 covers 13 residues. V lost 3 bases to trimming and J lost 10 bases; unmatched junction nucleotides: 8. The CDR3 nucleotides read TGTGCCAGCAGTTTTAGGGATAGACAGGGAGCTTTCTTT. As protein: CASSFRDRQGAFF.

The chain carries TRBV5-5 and TRBJ1-4; TRBD1 might be the D (6 bases). V was trimmed by 0 bases and J by 7 bases, leaving 16 bases between them. Per the germline V gene, CDR1 is SGHKS and CDR2 is YYEKEE (reference sequence). This CDR3 region has 16 residues. The CDR3 loop is CASSLAAGGAGEKLFF. CDR3 sequence (DNA): TGTGCCAGCAGCTTGGCCGCGGGGGGCGCGGGTGAAAAACTGTTTTTT.

This clone came up once. The chain combines TRBV2 with TRBJ1-5; D perhaps matches TRBD1 (6 bases). V was trimmed by 6 bases and J by 1 base, leaving 13 bases between them. The CDR3 has 15 residues. CDR1 is SNHLY, CDR2 FYNNEI, per germline. This CDR3 reads CASSITGRSNQPQHF. The DNA for the CDR3 is TGTGCCAGCAGCATAACAGGGAGGAGCAATCAGCCCCAGCATTTT.

V usage is TRBV19 and J usage is TRBJ1-2; D remains unclear. Germline CDR1 and CDR2: LNHDA and SQIVND (reference sequence). V lost 3 bases to trimming and J lost 2 bases, with 10 bases between them. The CDR3 is made up of 14 amino acids. The CDR3 nucleotides are TGTGCCAGTAGTATCCCCCTAGGGAACTATGGCTACACCTTC. Amino acid sequence: CASSIPLGNYGYTF.

V is TRBV7-8 and J is TRBJ2-1; TRBD1 agrees at 8 bases. V trimming: 2 bases; J trimming: 6 bases; junction bases outside the gene matches: 6. Germline V gives CDR1 SGHVS, CDR2 FQNEAQ. This CDR3 is built from 15 residues. In DNA, the CDR3 is TGTGCCAGCAGCTTATCCGGGACAGGAATCAATGAGCAGTTCTTC. Translation gives CASSLSGTGINEQFF. The whole variable domain, filled in from reference TRBV7-8 and TRBJ2-1, reads GAGVSQSPRYKVAKRGQDVALRCDPISGHVSLFWYQQALGQGPEFLTYFQNEAQLDKSGLPSDRFFAERPEGSVSTLKIQRTQQEDSAVYLCASSLSGTGINEQFFGPGTRLTVL.